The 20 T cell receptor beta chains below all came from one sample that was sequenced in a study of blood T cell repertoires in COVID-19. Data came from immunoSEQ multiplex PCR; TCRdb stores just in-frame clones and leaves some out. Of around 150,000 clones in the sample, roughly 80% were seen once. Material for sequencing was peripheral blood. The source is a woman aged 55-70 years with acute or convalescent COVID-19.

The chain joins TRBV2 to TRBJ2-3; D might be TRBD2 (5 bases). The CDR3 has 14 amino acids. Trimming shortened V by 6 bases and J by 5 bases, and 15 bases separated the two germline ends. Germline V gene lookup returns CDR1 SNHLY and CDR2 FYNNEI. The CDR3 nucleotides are TGTGCCAGCAGCGCAACGGACTGGGGAGATACGCAGTATTTT. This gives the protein CASSATDWGDTQYF.

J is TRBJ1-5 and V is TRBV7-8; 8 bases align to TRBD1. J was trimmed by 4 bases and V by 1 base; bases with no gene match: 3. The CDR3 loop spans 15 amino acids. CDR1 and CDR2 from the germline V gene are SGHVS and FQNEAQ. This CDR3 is CASSLVTGDNQPQHF. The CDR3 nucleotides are TGTGCCAGCAGCTTAGTGACAGGGGATAATCAGCCCCAGCATTTT.

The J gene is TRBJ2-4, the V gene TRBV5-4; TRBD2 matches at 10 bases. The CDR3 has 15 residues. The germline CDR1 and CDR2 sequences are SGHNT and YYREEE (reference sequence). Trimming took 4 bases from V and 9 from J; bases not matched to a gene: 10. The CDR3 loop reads CASSPGGVAGGIQYF. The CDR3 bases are TGTGCCAGCAGCCCGGGGGGGGTAGCGGGAGGCATTCAGTACTTC. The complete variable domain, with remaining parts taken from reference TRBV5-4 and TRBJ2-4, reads ETGVTQSPTHLIKTRGQQVTLRCSSQSGHNTVSWYQQALGQGPQFIFQYYREEENGRGNFPPRFSGLQFPNYSSELNVNALELDDSALYLCASSPGGVAGGIQYFGAGTRLSVL.

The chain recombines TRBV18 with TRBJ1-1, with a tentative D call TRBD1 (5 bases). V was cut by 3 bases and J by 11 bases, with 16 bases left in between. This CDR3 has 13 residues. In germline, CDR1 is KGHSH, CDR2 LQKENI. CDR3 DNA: TGTGCCAGCTCACCGGGGGGAGGCGGAGGCGCTTTCTTT. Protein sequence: CASSPGGGGGAFF.

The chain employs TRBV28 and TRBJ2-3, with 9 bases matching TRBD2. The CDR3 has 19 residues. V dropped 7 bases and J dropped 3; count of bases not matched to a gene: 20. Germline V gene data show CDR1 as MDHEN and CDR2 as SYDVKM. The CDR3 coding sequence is TGTGCCAGCACCCCGAGCCAGGTGGCTAGCGGGAAAGTAACAGATACGCAGTATTTT. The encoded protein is CASTPSQVASGKVTDTQYF.

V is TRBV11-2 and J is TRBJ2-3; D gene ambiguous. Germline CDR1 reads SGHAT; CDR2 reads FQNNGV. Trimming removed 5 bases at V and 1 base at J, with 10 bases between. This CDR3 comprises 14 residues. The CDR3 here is CASSSSFGTDTQYF. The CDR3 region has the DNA TGTGCCAGCAGCAGTAGTTTTGGCACAGATACGCAGTATTTT.

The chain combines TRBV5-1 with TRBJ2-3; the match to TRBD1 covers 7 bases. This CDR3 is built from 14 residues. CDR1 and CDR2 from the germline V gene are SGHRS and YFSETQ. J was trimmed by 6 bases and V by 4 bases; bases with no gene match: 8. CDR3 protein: CASSRGTVRDTQYF. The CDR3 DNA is TGCGCCAGCAGCCGAGGGACAGTGAGGGATACGCAGTATTTT. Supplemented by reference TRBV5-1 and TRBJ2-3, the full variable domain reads KAGVTQTPRYLIKTRGQQVTLSCSPISGHRSVSWYQQTPGQGLQFLFEYFSETQRNKGNFPGRFSGRQFSNSRSEMNVSTLELGDSALYLCASSRGTVRDTQYFGPGTRLTVL.

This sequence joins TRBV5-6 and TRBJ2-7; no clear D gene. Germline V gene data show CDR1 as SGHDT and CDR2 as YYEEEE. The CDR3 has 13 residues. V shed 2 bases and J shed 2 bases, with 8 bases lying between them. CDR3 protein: CASSLPGPYEQYF. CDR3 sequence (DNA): TGTGCCAGCAGCTTACCCGGTCCCTACGAGCAGTACTTC.

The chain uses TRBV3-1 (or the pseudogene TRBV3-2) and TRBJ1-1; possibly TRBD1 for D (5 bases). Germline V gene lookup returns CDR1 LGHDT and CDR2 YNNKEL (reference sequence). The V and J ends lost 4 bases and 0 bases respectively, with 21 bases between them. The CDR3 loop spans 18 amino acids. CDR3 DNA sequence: TGTGCCAGCAGCCCCCAAGGTGCGGGGCGTCCAATGAACACTGAAGCTTTCTTT. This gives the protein CASSPQGAGRPMNTEAFF.

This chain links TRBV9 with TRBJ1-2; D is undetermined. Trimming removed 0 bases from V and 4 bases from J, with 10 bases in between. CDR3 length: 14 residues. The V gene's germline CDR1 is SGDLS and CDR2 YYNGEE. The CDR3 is CASSVALSSYGYTF. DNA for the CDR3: TGTGCCAGCAGCGTAGCGCTCTCGAGCTATGGCTACACCTTC.

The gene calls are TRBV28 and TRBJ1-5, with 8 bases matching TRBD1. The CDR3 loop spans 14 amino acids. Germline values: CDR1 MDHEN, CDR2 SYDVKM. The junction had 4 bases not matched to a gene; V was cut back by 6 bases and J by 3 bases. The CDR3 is CASSRQGPNQPQHF. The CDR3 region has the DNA TGTGCCAGCAGCAGACAGGGGCCCAATCAGCCCCAGCATTTT. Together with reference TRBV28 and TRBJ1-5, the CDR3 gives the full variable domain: DVKVTQSSRYLVKRTGEKVFLECVQDMDHENMFWYRQDPGLGLRLIYFSYDVKMKEKGDIPEGYSVSREKKERFSLILESASTNQTSMYLCASSRQGPNQPQHFGDGTRLSIL.

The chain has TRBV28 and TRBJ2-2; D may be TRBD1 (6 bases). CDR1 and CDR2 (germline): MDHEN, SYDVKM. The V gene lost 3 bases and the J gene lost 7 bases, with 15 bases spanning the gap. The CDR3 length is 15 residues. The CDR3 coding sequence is TGTGCCAGCAGTTTGGCAGGGCAGGGGATCGGGGAGCTGTTTTTT. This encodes CASSLAGQGIGELFF.

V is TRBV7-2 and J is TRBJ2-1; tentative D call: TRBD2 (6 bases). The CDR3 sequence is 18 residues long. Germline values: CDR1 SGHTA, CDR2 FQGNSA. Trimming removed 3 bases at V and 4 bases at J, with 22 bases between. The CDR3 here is CASSFKGGIPTGYNEQFF. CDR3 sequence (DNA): TGTGCCAGCAGCTTTAAGGGAGGTATCCCTACCGGGTACAATGAGCAGTTCTTC.

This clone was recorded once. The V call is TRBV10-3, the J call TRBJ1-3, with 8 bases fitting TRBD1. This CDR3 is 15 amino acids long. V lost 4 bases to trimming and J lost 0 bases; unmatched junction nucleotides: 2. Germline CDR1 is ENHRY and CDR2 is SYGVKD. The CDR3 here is CAISGTGLSGNTIYF. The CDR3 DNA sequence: TGTGCCATCAGTGGGACAGGGCTCTCTGGAAACACCATATATTTT.

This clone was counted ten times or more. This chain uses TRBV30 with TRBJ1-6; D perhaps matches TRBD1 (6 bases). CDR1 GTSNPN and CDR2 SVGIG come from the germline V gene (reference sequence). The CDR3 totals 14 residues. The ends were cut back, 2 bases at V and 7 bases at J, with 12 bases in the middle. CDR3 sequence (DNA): TGTGCCTGGAGTTTAGGACAGCCAAATTCACCCCTCCACTTT. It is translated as CAWSLGQPNSPLHF.

This CDR3 reads CSAVRTLPNTEAFF. The CDR3 DNA is TGCAGCGCTGTGCGGACATTGCCGAACACTGAAGCTTTCTTT. The J gene is TRBJ1-1, the V gene TRBV29-1; weak D call: TRBD1 (5 bases). V was clipped by 7 bases and J by 1 base, with 16 bases between them. This CDR3 is built from 14 residues. Germline CDR1 SQVTM, CDR2 ANQGSEA.

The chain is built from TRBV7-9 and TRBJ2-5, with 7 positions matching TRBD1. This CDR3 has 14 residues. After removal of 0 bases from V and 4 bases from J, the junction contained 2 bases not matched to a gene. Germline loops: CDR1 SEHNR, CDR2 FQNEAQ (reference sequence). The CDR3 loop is CASSLARQGETQYF. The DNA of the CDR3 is TGTGCCAGCAGCTTAGCCAGACAGGGAGAGACCCAGTACTTC.

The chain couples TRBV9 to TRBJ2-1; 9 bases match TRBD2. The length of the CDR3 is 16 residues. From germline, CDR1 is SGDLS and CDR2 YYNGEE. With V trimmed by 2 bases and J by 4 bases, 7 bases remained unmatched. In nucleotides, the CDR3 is TGTGCCAGCAGCGTTAGCGGGAGTTCTTTTTACAATGAGCAGTTCTTC. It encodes CASSVSGSSFYNEQFF.

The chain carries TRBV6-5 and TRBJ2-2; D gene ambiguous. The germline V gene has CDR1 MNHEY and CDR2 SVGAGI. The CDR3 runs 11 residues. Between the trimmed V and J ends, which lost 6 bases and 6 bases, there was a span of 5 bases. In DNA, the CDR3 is TGTGCCAGCAGCCCGGCCGGGGAGCTGTTTTTT. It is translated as CASSPAGELFF.

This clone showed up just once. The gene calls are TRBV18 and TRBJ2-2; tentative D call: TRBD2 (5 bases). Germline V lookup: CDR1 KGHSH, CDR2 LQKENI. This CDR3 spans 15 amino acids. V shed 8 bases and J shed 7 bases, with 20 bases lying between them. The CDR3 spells CASAEKTGYSGELFF. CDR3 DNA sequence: TGTGCCAGCGCAGAAAAGACGGGGTACAGCGGGGAGCTGTTTTTT.